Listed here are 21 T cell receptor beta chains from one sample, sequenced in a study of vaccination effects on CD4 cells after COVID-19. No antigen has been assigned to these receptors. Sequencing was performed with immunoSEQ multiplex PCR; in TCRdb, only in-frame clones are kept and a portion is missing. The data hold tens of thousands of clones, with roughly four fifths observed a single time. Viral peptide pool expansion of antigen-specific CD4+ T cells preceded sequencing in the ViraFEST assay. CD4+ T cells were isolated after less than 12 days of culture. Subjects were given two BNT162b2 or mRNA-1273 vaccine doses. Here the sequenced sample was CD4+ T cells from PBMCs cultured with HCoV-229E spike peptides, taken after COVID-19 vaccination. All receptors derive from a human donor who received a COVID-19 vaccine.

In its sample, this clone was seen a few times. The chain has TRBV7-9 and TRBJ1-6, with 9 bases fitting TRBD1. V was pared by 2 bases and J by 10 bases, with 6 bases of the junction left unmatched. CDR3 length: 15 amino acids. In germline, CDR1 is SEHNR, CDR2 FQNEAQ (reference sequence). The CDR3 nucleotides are TGTGCCAGCAGCTTACCGGGACAGGGTCCATCACCCCTCCACTTT. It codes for CASSLPGQGPSPLHF.

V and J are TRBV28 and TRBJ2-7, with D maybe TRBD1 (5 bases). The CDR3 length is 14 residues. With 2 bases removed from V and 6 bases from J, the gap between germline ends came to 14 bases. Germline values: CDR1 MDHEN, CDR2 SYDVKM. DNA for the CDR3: TGTGCCAGCAGTTTACAGGGTCGCGATTTCGAGCAGTACGTC. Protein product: CASSLQGRDFEQYV.

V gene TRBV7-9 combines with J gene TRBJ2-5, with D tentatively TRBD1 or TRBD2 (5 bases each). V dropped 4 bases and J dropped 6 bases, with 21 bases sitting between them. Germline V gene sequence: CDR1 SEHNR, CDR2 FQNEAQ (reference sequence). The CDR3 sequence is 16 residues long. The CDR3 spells CASSSSFDRDPKTQYF. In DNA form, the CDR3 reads TGTGCCAGCAGCTCCTCCTTCGACCGGGACCCGAAGACCCAGTACTTC. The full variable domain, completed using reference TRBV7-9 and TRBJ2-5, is DTGVSQNPRHKITKRGQNVTFRCDPISEHNRLYWYRQTLGQGPEFLTYFQNEAQLEKSRLLSDRFSAERPKGSFSTLEIQRTEQGDSAMYLCASSSSFDRDPKTQYFGPGTRLLVL.

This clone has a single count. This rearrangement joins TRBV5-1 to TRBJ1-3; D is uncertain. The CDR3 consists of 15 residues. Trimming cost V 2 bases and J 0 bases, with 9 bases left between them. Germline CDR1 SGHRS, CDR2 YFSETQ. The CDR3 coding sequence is TGCGCCAGCAGCTTCTCCGAATCCTCTGGAAACACCATATATTTT. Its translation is CASSFSESSGNTIYF.

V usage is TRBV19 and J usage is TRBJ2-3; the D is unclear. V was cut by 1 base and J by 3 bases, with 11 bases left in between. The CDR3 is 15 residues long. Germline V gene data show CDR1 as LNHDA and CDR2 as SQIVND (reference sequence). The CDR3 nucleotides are TGTGCCAGTAGTATAGGGGGAATTTTTACAGATACGCAGTATTTT. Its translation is CASSIGGIFTDTQYF.

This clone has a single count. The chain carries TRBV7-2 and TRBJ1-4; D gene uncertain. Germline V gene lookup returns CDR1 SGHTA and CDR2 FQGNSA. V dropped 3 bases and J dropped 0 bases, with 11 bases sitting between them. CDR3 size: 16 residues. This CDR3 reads CASSFSETTTNEKLFF. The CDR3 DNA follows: TGTGCCAGCAGCTTTTCAGAAACCACAACTAATGAAAAACTGTTTTTT. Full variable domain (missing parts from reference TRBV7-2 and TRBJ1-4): GAGVSQSPSNKVTEKGKDVELRCDPISGHTALYWYRQSLGQGLEFLIYFQGNSAPDKSGLPSDRFSAERTGGSVSTLTIQRTQQEDSAVYLCASSFSETTTNEKLFFGSGTQLSVL.

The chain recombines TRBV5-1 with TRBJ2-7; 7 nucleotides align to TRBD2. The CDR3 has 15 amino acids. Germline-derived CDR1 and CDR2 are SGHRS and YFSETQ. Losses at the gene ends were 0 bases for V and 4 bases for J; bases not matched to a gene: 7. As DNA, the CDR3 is TGCGCCAGCAGCTTGGGGGGCGGGGGTCCTTACGAGCAGTACGTC. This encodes CASSLGGGGPYEQYV.

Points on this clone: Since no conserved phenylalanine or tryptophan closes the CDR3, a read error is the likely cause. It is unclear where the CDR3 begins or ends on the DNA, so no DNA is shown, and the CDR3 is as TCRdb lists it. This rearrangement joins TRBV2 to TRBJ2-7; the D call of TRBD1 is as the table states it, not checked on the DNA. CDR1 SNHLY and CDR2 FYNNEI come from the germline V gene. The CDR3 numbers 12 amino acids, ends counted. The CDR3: CASSSDSGTGQL.

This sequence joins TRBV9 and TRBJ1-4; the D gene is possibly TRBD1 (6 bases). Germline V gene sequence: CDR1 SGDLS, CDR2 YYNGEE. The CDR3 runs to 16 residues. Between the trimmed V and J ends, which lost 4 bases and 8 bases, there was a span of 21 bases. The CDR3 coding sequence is TGTGCCAGCAGCCGCGGGGGGCCAGGGAATCGCGAAAAACTGTTTTTT. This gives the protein CASSRGGPGNREKLFF.

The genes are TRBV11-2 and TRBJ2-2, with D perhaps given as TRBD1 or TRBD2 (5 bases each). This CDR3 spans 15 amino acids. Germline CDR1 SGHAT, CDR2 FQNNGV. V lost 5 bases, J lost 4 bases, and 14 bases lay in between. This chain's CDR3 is CASSQEPGTTGELFF. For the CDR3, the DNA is TGTGCCAGCAGCCAGGAACCGGGGACCACCGGGGAGCTGTTTTTT.

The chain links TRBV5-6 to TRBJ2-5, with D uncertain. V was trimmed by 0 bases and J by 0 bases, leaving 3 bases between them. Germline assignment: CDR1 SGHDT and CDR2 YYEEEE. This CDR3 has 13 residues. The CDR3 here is CASSLENQETQYF. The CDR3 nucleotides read TGTGCCAGCAGCTTGGAGAACCAAGAGACCCAGTACTTC.

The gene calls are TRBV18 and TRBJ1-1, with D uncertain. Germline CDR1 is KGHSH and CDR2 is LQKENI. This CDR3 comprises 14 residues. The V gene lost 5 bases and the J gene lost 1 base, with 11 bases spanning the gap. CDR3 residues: CASSELDGNTEAFF. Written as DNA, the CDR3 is TGTGCCAGCTCAGAGTTGGACGGGAACACTGAAGCTTTCTTT.

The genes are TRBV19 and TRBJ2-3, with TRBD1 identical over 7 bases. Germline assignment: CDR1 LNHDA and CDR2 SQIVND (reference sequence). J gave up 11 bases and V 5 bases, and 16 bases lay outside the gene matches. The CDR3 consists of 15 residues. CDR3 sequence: CASSPPGQPTIEQYF. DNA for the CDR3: TGTGCCAGTAGTCCACCGGGACAGCCCACCATAGAGCAGTATTTT.

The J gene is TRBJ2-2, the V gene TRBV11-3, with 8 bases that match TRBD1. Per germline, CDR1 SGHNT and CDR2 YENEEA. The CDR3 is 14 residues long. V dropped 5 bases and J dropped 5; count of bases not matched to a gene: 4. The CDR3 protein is CASSRDRRTGELFF. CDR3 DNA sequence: TGTGCCAGCAGCAGGGACAGGCGGACCGGGGAGCTGTTTTTT.

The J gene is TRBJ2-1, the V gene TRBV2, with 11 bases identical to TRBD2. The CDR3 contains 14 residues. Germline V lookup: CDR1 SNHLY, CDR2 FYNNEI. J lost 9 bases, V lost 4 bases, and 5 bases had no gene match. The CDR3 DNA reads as TGTGCCAGCAGTGTAGCGGGGGGGCTCACTGAGCAGTTCTTC. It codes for CASSVAGGLTEQFF.

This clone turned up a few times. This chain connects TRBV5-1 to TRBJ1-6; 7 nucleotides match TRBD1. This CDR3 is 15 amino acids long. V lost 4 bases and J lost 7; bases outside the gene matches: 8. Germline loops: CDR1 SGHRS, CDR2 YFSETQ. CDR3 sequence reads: CASSLDRAENSPLHF. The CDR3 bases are TGCGCCAGCAGCCTTGACAGGGCCGAAAATTCACCCCTCCACTTT.

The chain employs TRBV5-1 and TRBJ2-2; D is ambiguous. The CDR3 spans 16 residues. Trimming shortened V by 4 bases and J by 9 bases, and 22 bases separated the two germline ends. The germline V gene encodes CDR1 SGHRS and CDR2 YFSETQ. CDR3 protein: CASSITEGNPIRELFF. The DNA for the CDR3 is TGCGCCAGCAGCATTACGGAAGGGAATCCTATCCGGGAGCTGTTTTTT.

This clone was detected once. CDR3 DNA: TGTGCCAGCAGTGAGGCTTGGAATCAGCCCCAGCATTTT. This encodes CASSEAWNQPQHF. The chain uses TRBV6-1 and TRBJ1-5; no definite D call. Germline assignment: CDR1 MNHNS and CDR2 SASEGT. This CDR3 has 13 amino acids. Trimming pared 3 bases from V and 4 bases from J, leaving 7 bases between.

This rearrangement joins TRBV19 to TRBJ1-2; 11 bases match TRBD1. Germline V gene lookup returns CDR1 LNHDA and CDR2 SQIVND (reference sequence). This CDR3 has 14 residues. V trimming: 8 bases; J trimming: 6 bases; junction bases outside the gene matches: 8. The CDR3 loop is CASRTGGESDGYTF. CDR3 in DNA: TGTGCCAGTCGGACAGGGGGCGAATCCGATGGCTACACCTTC.

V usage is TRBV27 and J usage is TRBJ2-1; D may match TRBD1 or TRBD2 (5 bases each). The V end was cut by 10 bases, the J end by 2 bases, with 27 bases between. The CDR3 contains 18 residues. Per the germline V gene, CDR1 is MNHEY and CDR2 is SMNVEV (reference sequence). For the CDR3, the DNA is TGTGCCACTAGCCCCCGGGACCCGCAACTCGCGCCCTACAATGAGCAGTTCTTC. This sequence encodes CATSPRDPQLAPYNEQFF.

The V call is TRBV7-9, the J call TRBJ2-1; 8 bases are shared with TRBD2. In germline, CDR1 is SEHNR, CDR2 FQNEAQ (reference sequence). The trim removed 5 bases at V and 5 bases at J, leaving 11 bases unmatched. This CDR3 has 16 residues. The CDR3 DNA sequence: TGTGCCAGCAGCCACTGGTTAGCGGGAAAAAACAATGAGCAGTTCTTC. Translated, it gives CASSHWLAGKNNEQFF.